This TCR beta chain emerged from a study of breast tumors, draining lymph nodes, adjacent tissues. General study findings and limits: Tumor T cell lymph node origin was a supported hypothesis, not proven. Compared with lymph nodes, tumors were less diverse; compared with nontumor tissue, more. The data were judged consistent with most tumor T cells coming from lymph node and expanding in tumor. Tumor and nontumor repertoires were significantly more similar in luminal-like than in basal-like breast cancer.

Breast cancer patients provided tissue from their axillary draining lymph nodes. Germline values: CDR1 DFQATT, CDR2 SNEGSKA (reference sequence). There are 16 residues in the CDR3. The V and J ends lost 2 bases and 3 bases, in that order; junction bases with no gene match: 12. This clonotype has more than one count but fewer than ten. Its antigen is unidentified. A single base separates this from a much larger clone, so it may be a read error. TCRdb re-derived calls from the multiplex PCR reads in MiXCR, one entry per CDR3 protein. The profile shows fewer than 300,000 distinct CDR3 sequences, about 30% of them singletons.

The sample taken for sequencing was axillary lymph node tissue. This receptor was obtained from a female donor with breast cancer. Some clones in this sample may be carry-over from other donors' samples. This rearrangement joins TRBV20-1 to TRBJ2-5, with TRBD2 matching 7 bases. The CDR3 DNA is TGCAGTGCTAGATCCGCCCCAGCAGGGACTAAAGAGACCCAGTACTTC. Translating gives CSARSAPAGTKETQYF.